This T cell receptor (beta chain) originates from a study of Ad26.COV2.S vaccination and SARS-CoV-2 variants. Whole-study context: It was the COV1001 Ad26.COV2.S trial arm that included the donor.

Treatment meaning: some 19 received Ad26.COV2.S at low or high dose, single or two shots; about 5 received placebo; per-sample allocation not given. Vaccine and placebo recipients were sampled on day 63 after the first injection. Profiling relied on immunoSEQ multiplex PCR, and the TCRdb table lists in-frame clones only, not all of them. The profile shows roughly 300,000 clones, around 89% of them singletons. Germline CDR1 reads SGHRS; CDR2 reads YFSETQ. Trimming took off 0 bases at V and 6 bases at J, with 19 bases between the two ends. This CDR3 contains 16 residues. The sequence derives from a person between 18 and 59 years old who received the Ad26.COV2.S COVID-19 vaccine or a placebo. The chain has TRBV5-1 and TRBJ2-7, with TRBD2 as a possible D gene (7 bases). The sequences come from peripheral blood, collected in a trial of Ad26.COV2.S vaccine versus placebo. As DNA, the CDR3 is TGCGCCAGCAGCTTGGAGGTCGGGGGGCTGGATGGCGAGCAGTACTTC. This gives the protein CASSLEVGGLDGEQYF.